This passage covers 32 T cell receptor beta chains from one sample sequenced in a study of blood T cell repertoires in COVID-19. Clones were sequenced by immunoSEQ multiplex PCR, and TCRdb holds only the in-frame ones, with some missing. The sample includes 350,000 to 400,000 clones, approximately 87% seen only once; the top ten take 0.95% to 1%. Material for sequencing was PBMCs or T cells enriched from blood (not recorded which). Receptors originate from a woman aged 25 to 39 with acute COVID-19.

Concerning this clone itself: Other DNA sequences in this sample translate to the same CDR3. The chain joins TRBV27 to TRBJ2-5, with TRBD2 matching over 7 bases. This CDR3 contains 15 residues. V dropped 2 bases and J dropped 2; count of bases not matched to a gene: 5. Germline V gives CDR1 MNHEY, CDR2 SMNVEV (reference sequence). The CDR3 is CASSLTGGGQETQYF. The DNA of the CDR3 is TGTGCCAGCAGTTTAACGGGGGGTGGGCAAGAGACCCAGTACTTC.

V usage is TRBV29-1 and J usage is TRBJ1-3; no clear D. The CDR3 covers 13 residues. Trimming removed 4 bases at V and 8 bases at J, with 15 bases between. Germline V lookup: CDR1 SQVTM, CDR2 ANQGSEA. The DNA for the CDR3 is TGCAGCGTTGCAAGCAGGTTTCAGGACACCATATATTTT. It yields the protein CSVASRFQDTIYF.

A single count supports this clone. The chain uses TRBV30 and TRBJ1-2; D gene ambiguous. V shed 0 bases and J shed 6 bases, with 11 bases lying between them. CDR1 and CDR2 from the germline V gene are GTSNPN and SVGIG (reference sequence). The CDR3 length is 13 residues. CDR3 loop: CAWSVARSDGYTF. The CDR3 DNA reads TGTGCCTGGAGTGTAGCCAGGTCCGATGGCTACACCTTC.

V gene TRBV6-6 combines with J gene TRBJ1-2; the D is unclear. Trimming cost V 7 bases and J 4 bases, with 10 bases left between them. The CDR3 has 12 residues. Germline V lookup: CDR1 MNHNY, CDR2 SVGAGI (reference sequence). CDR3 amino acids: CASTPGSYGYTF. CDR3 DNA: TGTGCCAGCACCCCGGGGAGCTATGGCTACACCTTC.

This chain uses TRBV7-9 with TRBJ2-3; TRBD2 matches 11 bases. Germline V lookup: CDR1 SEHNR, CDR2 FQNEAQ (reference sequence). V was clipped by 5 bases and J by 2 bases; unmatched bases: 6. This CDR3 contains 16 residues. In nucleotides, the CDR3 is TGTGCCAGCAGCCCTACTAGCGGGGGTAACACAGATACGCAGTATTTT. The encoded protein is CASSPTSGGNTDTQYF.

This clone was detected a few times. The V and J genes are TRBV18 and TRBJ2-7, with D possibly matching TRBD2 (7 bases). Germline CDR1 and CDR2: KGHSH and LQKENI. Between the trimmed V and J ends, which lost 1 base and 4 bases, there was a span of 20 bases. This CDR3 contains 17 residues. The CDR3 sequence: CASSPQLLGGAGYEQYF. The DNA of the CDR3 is TGTGCCAGCTCACCACAATTACTGGGGGGGGCCGGGTACGAGCAGTACTTC.

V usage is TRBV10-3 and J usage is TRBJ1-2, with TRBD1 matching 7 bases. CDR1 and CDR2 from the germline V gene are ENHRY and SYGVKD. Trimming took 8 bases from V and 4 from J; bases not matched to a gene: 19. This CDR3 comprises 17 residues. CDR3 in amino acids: CAIASREGAGLGYGYTF. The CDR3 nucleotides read TGTGCCATCGCGTCGCGTGAGGGGGCGGGTCTAGGCTATGGCTACACCTTC.

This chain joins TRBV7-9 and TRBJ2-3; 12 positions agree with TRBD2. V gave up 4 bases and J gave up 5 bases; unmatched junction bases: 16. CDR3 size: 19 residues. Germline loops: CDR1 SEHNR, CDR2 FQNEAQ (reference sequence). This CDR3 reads CASSSLVPLGLAGLDTQYF. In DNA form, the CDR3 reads TGTGCCAGCAGCTCCTTAGTTCCCCTCGGACTAGCGGGGCTAGATACGCAGTATTTT.

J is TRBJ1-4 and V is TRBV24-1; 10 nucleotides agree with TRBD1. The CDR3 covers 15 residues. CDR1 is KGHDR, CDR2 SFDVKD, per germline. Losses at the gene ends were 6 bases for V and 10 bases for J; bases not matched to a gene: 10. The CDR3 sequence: CATSNGGQGGGKLFF. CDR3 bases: TGTGCCACCAGTAATGGCGGACAGGGGGGAGGAAAACTGTTTTTT.

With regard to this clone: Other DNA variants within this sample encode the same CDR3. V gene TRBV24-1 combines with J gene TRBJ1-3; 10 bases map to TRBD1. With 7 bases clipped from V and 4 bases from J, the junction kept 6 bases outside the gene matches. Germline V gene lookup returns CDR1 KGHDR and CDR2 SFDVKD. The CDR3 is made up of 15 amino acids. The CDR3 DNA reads TGTGCCACCAGCCCGGGACAGGGGACGGGAAACACCATATATTTT. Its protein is CATSPGQGTGNTIYF.

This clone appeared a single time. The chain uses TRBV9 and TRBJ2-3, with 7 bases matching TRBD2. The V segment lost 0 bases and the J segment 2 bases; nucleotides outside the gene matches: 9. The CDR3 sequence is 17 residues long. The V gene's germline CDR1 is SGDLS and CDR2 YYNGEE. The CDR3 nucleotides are TGTGCCAGCAGCGTAGGTCGCGGCGGGGGTTTCACAGATACGCAGTATTTT. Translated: CASSVGRGGGFTDTQYF.

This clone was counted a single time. The CDR3: CASSDRGTDTDTQYF. The DNA of the CDR3 is TGTGCCAGCAGTGATCGTGGGACAGACACAGATACGCAGTATTTT. The chain couples TRBV6-1 to TRBJ2-3; 7 positions match TRBD1. Germline values: CDR1 MNHNS, CDR2 SASEGT. V shed 3 bases and J 2 bases; nucleotides not matched to a gene: 5. The CDR3 spans 15 residues.

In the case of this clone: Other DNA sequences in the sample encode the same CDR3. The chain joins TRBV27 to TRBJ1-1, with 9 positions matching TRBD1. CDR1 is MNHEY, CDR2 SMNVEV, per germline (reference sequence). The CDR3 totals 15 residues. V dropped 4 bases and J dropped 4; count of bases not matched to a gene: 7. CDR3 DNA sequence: TGTGCCAGCAGTTCCGGGACAGGGTGGAGCACTGAAGCTTTCTTT. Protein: CASSSGTGWSTEAFF.

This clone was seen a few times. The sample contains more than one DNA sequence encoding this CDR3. Here the CDR3 reads CASSGRRGGTDTQYF. CDR3 nucleotides: TGTGCCAGCAGTGGTCGGCGGGGGGGCACAGATACGCAGTATTTT. The chain is built from TRBV2 and TRBJ2-3; TRBD2 matches at 8 bases. The CDR3 is made up of 15 amino acids. Trimming took 4 bases from V and 1 from J; bases not matched to a gene: 4. Germline lookup yields CDR1 SNHLY and CDR2 FYNNEI. Full variable domain (rest looked up from reference TRBV2 and TRBJ2-3): EPEVTQTPSHQVTQMGQEVILRCVPISNHLYFYWYRQILGQKVEFLVSFYNNEISEKSEIFDDQFSVERPDGSNFTLKIRSTKLEDSAMYFCASSGRRGGTDTQYFGPGTRLTVL.

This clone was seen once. The CDR3 protein is CASSVAGGAWNNEQFF. The CDR3 DNA reads TGTGCCAGCAGCGTAGCGGGGGGGGCCTGGAACAATGAGCAGTTCTTC. This rearrangement joins TRBV9 to TRBJ2-1, with 8 bases that match TRBD2. Trimming cost V 0 bases and J 5 bases; bases outside gene matches: 7. The CDR3 contains 16 residues. Germline values: CDR1 SGDLS, CDR2 YYNGEE.

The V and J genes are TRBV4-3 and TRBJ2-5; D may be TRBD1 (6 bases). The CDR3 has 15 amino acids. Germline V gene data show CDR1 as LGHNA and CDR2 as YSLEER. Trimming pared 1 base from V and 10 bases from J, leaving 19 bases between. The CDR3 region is CASSQALQGTSDQYF. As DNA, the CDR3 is TGCGCCAGCAGCCAAGCCCTACAGGGTACCTCAGACCAGTACTTC.

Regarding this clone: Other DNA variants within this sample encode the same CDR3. CDR3 loop: CASSIPGSYEQYF. The CDR3 DNA sequence: TGTGCCAGTAGTATTCCAGGGTCCTACGAGCAGTACTTC. This chain links TRBV19 with TRBJ2-7; a weak D match, TRBD1 (5 bases). V was pared by 3 bases and J by 1 base, with 7 bases between. The CDR3 covers 13 residues. Germline CDR1 reads LNHDA; CDR2 reads SQIVND (reference sequence).

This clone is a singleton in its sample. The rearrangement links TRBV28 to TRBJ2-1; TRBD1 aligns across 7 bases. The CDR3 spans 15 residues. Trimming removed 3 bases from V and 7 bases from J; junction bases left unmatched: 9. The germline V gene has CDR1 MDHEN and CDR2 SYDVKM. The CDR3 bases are TGTGCCAGCAGTTTGGGCAGGGGGATGATGAATGAGCAGTTCTTC. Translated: CASSLGRGMMNEQFF.

CDR3 coding DNA: TGTGCCAGCAGCTTAGGGGACAGGGCGGATGAAAAACTGTTTTTT. Its protein product is CASSLGDRADEKLFF. The chain employs TRBV7-9 and TRBJ1-4; 9 bases match TRBD1. Germline-derived CDR1 and CDR2 are SEHNR and FQNEAQ (reference sequence). The CDR3 runs 15 residues. V gave up 1 base and J gave up 6 bases; unmatched junction bases: 3.

The CDR3 loop reads CASSQDPPIGDYRPQHF. The CDR3, as DNA: TGCGCCAGCAGCCAAGATCCTCCCATCGGGGACTATCGGCCCCAGCATTTT. The rearrangement uses TRBV4-3 and TRBJ1-5, with a possible D match to TRBD1 (5 bases). The CDR3 has 17 residues. Germline CDR1 is LGHNA and CDR2 is YSLEER. With 0 bases removed from V and 9 bases from J, the gap between germline ends came to 21 bases.

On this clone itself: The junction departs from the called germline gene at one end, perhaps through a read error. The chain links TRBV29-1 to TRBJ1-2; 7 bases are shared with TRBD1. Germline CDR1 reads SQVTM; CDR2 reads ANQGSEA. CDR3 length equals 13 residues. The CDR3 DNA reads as TGCAGCGCTGAACGAGGGGGCTATAGCGGCTACACCTTC. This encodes CSAERGGYSGYTF.

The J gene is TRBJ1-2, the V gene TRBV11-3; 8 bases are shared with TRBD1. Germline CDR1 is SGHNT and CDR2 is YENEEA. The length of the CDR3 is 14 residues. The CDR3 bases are TGTGACGACCACAAGGCAGGGGGCCACTATGGCTACACCTTC. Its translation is CDDHKAGGHYGYTF.

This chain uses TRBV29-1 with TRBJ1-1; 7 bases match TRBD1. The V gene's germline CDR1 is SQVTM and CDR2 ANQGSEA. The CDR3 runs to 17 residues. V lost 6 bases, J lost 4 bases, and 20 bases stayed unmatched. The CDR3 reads CSVAGTAEKSVTTEAFF. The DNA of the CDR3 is TGCAGCGTAGCCGGGACAGCCGAAAAGTCGGTGACCACTGAAGCTTTCTTT.

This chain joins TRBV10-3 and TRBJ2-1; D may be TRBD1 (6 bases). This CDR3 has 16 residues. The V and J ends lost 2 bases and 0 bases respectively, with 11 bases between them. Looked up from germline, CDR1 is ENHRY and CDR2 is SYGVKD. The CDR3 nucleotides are TGTGCCATCAGTGAGATAACAGGGAGCTCCTACAATGAGCAGTTCTTC. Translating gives CAISEITGSSYNEQFF.

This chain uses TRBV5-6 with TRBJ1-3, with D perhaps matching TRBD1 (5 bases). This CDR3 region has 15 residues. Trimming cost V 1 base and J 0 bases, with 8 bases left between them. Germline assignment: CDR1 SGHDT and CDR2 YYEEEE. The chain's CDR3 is CASSLYRISGNTIYF. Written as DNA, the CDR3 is TGTGCCAGCAGCTTGTACAGGATCTCTGGAAACACCATATATTTT.

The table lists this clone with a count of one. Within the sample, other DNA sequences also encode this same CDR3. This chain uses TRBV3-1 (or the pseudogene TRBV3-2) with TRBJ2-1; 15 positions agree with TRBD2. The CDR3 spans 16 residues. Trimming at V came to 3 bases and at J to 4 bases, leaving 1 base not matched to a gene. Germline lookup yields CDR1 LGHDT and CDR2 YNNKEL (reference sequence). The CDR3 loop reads CASSQGTSGGYNEQFF. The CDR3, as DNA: TGTGCCAGCAGCCAGGGGACTAGCGGGGGGTACAATGAGCAGTTCTTC.

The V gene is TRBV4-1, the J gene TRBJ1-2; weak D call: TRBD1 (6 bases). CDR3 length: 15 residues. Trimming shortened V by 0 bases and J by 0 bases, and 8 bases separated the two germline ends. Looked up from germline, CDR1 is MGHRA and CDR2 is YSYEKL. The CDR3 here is CASSQDGQSNYGYTF. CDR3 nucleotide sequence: TGCGCCAGCAGCCAAGATGGACAGTCTAACTATGGCTACACCTTC.

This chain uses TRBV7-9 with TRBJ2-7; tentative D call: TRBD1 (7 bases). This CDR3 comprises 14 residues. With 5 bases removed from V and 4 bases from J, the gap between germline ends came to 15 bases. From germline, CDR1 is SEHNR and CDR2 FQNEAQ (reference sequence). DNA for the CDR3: TGTGCCAGCAGCCAGGAGGGGGCACATTACGAGCAGTACTTC. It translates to CASSQEGAHYEQYF. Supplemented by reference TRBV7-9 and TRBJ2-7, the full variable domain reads DTGVSQNPRHKITKRGQNVTFRCDPISEHNRLYWYRQTLGQGPEFLTYFQNEAQLEKSRLLSDRFSAERPKGSFSTLEIQRTEQGDSAMYLCASSQEGAHYEQYFGPGTRLTVT.

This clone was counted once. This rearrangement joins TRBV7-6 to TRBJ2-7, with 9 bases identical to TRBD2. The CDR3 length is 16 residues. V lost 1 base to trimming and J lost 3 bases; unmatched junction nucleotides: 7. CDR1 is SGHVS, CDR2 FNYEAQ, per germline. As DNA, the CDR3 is TGTGCCAGCAGCTTAGTTGTTAGCGGGGGTAACTACGAGCAGTACTTC. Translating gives CASSLVVSGGNYEQYF. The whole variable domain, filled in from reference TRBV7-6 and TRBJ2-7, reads GAGVSQSPRYKVTKRGQDVALRCDPISGHVSLYWYRQALGQGPEFLTYFNYEAQQDKSGLPNDRFSAERPEGSISTLTIQRTEQRDSAMYRCASSLVVSGGNYEQYFGPGTRLTVT.

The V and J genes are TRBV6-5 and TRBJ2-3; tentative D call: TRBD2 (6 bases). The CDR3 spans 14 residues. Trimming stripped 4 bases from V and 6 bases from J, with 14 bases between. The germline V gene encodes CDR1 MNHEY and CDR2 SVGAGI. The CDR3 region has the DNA TGTGCCAGCAGTTTGGCGGGGCTCGGGGATACGCAGTATTTT. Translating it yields CASSLAGLGDTQYF.

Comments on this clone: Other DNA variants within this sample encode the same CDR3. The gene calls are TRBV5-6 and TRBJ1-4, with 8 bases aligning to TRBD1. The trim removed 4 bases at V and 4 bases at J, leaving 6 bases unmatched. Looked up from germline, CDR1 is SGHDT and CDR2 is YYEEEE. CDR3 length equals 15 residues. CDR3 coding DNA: TGTGCCAGCAGCGCGGGGACAGGAATTAATGAAAAACTGTTTTTT. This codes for CASSAGTGINEKLFF.

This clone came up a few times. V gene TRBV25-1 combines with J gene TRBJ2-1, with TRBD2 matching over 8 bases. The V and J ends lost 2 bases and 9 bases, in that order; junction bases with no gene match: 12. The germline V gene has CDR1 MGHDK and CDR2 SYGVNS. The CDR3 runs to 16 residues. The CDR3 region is CASSEPGGGPDLEQFF. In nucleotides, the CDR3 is TGTGCCAGCAGTGAACCCGGGGGGGGGCCGGATCTTGAGCAGTTCTTC.